This passage covers 23 T cell receptor beta chains from one sample sequenced in a study of blood T cell repertoires in COVID-19. Sequenced by immunoSEQ multiplex PCR; TCRdb stores in-frame clones only, minus some. The repertoire holds 200,000 to 250,000 clones, with roughly nine tenths as singletons. Source material: PBMCs or T cells enriched from blood (not recorded which). The receptors were sampled from a woman in her fifties or sixties in a cohort exposed to, infected with or recovered from COVID-19 (not recorded which).

The gene calls are TRBV2 and TRBJ2-2; 9 nucleotides match TRBD2. V lost 4 bases to trimming and J lost 4 bases; unmatched junction nucleotides: 7. The CDR3 length is 16 residues. CDR1 and CDR2 (germline): SNHLY, FYNNEI. CDR3 amino acids: CASSVAGAVGTGELFF. CDR3 in DNA: TGTGCCAGCAGTGTAGCGGGGGCTGTAGGCACCGGGGAGCTGTTTTTT.

V usage is TRBV2 and J usage is TRBJ2-1; D perhaps matches TRBD2 (6 bases). The CDR3 has 10 residues. CDR1 SNHLY and CDR2 FYNNEI come from the germline V gene. With 7 bases removed from V and 9 bases from J, the gap between germline ends came to 7 bases. The CDR3 protein is CASKEGEQFF. CDR3 DNA sequence: TGTGCCAGCAAGGAGGGTGAGCAGTTCTTC.

The V gene is TRBV7-3, the J gene TRBJ2-3; 7 bases match TRBD2. The CDR3 loop spans 14 amino acids. Germline CDR1 and CDR2: SGHTA and FQGTGA. V was pared by 5 bases and J by 6 bases, with 8 bases of the junction left unmatched. The CDR3 region has the DNA TGTGCCAGCAGCCTAGGGGAGGGCCGGGATACGCAGTATTTT. As protein: CASSLGEGRDTQYF.

This clone was seen a handful of times. The chain is built from TRBV9 and TRBJ1-6, with D unresolved. V gave up 2 bases and J gave up 7 bases, with 4 bases separating them. Germline CDR1 reads SGDLS; CDR2 reads YYNGEE. The CDR3 consists of 12 residues. In nucleotides, the CDR3 is TGTGCCAGCAGCGTCCCGAATTCACCCCTCCACTTT. Translating it yields CASSVPNSPLHF.

V gene TRBV4-2 combines with J gene TRBJ1-6; 8 nucleotides match TRBD1. The CDR3 has 17 amino acids. Germline CDR1 is LGHNA and CDR2 is YNFKEQ. Trimming removed 1 base from V and 9 bases from J; junction bases left unmatched: 11. CDR3 sequence: CASSQASGRDRGSPLHF. Here the CDR3 DNA reads TGTGCCAGCAGCCAAGCTTCGGGTAGAGACAGGGGTTCACCCCTCCACTTT.

V usage is TRBV6-5 and J usage is TRBJ2-5, with D uncertain. The V gene's germline CDR1 is MNHEY and CDR2 SVGAGI. V was clipped by 5 bases and J by 3 bases, with 7 bases between them. CDR3 size: 12 residues. Here the CDR3 DNA reads TGTGCCAGCAGTATGGCCAAAGAGACCCAGTACTTC. Residues: CASSMAKETQYF.

CDR3 sequence: CASSLGGYNEQFF. The DNA for the CDR3 is TGTGCCAGCAGCTTAGGCGGTTACAATGAGCAGTTCTTC. V gene TRBV11-3 combines with J gene TRBJ2-1; no definite D call. Trimming took 1 base from V and 4 from J, leaving 5 bases between them. This CDR3 region has 13 residues. Germline values: CDR1 SGHNT, CDR2 YENEEA.

In its sample, this clone was seen a few times. V is TRBV30 and J is TRBJ1-1; D is unresolved. This CDR3 region has 13 residues. CDR1 and CDR2 (germline): GTSNPN, SVGIG (reference sequence). V was pared by 4 bases and J by 0 bases, with 9 bases between. CDR3 amino acids: CAWTRGLNTEAFF. In nucleotides, the CDR3 is TGTGCCTGGACCCGGGGTTTGAACACTGAAGCTTTCTTT.

The CDR3 spells CASSLAGISYEQYF. CDR3 sequence (DNA): TGTGCCAGCAGCTTAGCGGGGATTTCCTACGAGCAGTACTTC. V is TRBV11-2 and J is TRBJ2-7; the D gene is possibly TRBD2 (5 bases). The V gene's germline CDR1 is SGHAT and CDR2 FQNNGV. The CDR3 loop spans 14 amino acids. V dropped 1 base and J dropped 1 base, with 8 bases sitting between them.

The sample holds one count of this clone. This chain links TRBV7-2 with TRBJ2-3; D unresolved. The V gene lost 7 bases and the J gene lost 1 base, with 15 bases spanning the gap. This CDR3 has 15 amino acids. Germline V CDR1 and CDR2: SGHTA, FQGNSA. CDR3 loop: CASTRLLGGTDTQYF. The CDR3 nucleotides read TGTGCCAGCACGCGGTTGTTAGGTGGCACAGATACGCAGTATTTT.

About this clone: Germline and junction disagree at one end, which may indicate a read error. This chain connects TRBV7-7 to TRBJ2-2; TRBD1 matches 7 bases. Germline loops: CDR1 SSHAT, CDR2 FNYEAQ (reference sequence). CDR3 length: 13 amino acids. CDR3 DNA: TGTGCTAGCAGCCTCGACAGGGACGGGGAGCTGTTTTTT. Translating gives CASSLDRDGELFF. Full variable domain (outside the CDR3, taken from reference TRBV7-7 and TRBJ2-2): GAGVSQSPRYKVTKRGQDVTLRCDPISSHATLYWYQQALGQGPEFLTYFNYEAQPDKSGLPSDRFSAERPEGSISTLTIQRTEQRDSAMYRCASSLDRDGELFFGEGSRLTVL.

The chain recombines TRBV19 with TRBJ2-1; 9 bases are shared with TRBD1. The CDR3 extends over 15 amino acids. V was pared by 5 bases and J by 2 bases, with 4 bases of the junction left unmatched. The germline V gene has CDR1 LNHDA and CDR2 SQIVND (reference sequence). CDR3 amino acids: CASSLGQGPYNEQFF. The CDR3 DNA is TGTGCCAGTAGTCTCGGACAGGGGCCCTACAATGAGCAGTTCTTC. The variable domain in full, with the rest retrieved from reference TRBV19 and TRBJ2-1, is DGGITQSPKYLFRKEGQNVTLSCEQNLNHDAMYWYRQDPGQGLRLIYYSQIVNDFQKGDIAEGYSVSREKKESFPLTVTSAQKNPTAFYLCASSLGQGPYNEQFFGPGTRLTVL.

This sequence joins TRBV19 and TRBJ1-1; the D is unclear. Per the germline V gene, CDR1 is LNHDA and CDR2 is SQIVND (reference sequence). The V and J ends lost 3 bases and 7 bases respectively, with 15 bases between them. The CDR3 is made up of 14 amino acids. The CDR3 nucleotides are TGTGCCAGTAGTATTATACAGCCGACAATTGAAGCTTTCTTT. Its translation is CASSIIQPTIEAFF.

The rearrangement joins TRBV24-1 to TRBJ2-2, with 10 positions matching TRBD1. Germline CDR1 and CDR2: KGHDR and SFDVKD. J lost 6 bases, V lost 6 bases, and 6 bases had no gene match. CDR3 length equals 15 residues. The CDR3 sequence: CATSPGTGAPGELFF. The CDR3 DNA sequence: TGTGCCACCAGTCCCGGGACAGGGGCCCCCGGGGAGCTGTTTTTT.

The gene calls are TRBV6-5 and TRBJ1-1; D possibly corresponds to TRBD1 (6 bases). In germline, CDR1 is MNHEY, CDR2 SVGAGI. This CDR3 is 11 amino acids long. The V end lost 9 bases, the J end lost 7 bases, and 12 bases lay between the germline ends. The CDR3 reads CASRGLHEAFF. CDR3 nucleotides: TGTGCCAGTAGGGGGTTGCATGAAGCTTTCTTT.

V gene TRBV6-1 combines with J gene TRBJ1-5, with D unclear. The germline CDR1 and CDR2 sequences are MNHNS and SASEGT. The ends were cut back, 0 bases at V and 3 bases at J, with 6 bases in the middle. The CDR3 loop spans 14 amino acids. CDR3 bases: TGTGCCAGCAGTGAAGCGCGTAACAATCAGCCCCAGCATTTT. Translation: CASSEARNNQPQHF.

V usage is TRBV9 and J usage is TRBJ2-3, with D maybe TRBD2 (6 bases). Trimming took 2 bases from V and 2 from J, leaving 15 bases between them. Germline V gene data show CDR1 as SGDLS and CDR2 as YYNGEE. The CDR3 consists of 16 residues. The CDR3 sequence is CASSVSSGGNTDTQYF. The CDR3 DNA reads as TGTGCCAGCAGCGTCTCATCCGGGGGAAACACAGATACGCAGTATTTT.

The V call is TRBV5-1, the J call TRBJ2-1; the D gene is possibly TRBD2 (5 bases). Trimming pared 2 bases from V and 5 bases from J, leaving 11 bases between. The CDR3 runs 14 residues. Germline lookup yields CDR1 SGHRS and CDR2 YFSETQ. CDR3 loop: CASSFRGHHNEQFF. The CDR3, as DNA: TGCGCCAGCAGCTTTCGGGGTCACCACAATGAGCAGTTCTTC.

V and J are TRBV6-2 or TRBV6-3 and TRBJ1-1, with D perhaps matching TRBD1 (5 bases). The CDR3 contains 13 residues. The germline V gene encodes CDR1 MNHEY and CDR2 SVGEGT. Trimming took 6 bases from V and 4 from J, leaving 12 bases between them. The CDR3 DNA reads TGTGCCAGCAGCATCCCAGGGTCCACTGAAGCTTTCTTT. Translated: CASSIPGSTEAFF.

This clone was observed a single time. The chain is built from TRBV6-5 and TRBJ2-7; 8 positions match TRBD1. Germline lookup yields CDR1 MNHEY and CDR2 SVGAGI. J was trimmed by 5 bases and V by 6 bases; bases with no gene match: 9. This CDR3 is built from 14 residues. The CDR3 here is CASRDRAGFHEQYF. The CDR3 DNA reads as TGTGCCAGCAGGGACAGGGCAGGATTCCACGAGCAGTACTTC.

The V and J genes are TRBV4-2 and TRBJ1-2; D unresolved. The germline V and J ends were trimmed by 1 base and 2 bases, with 11 bases remaining between them. The CDR3 totals 15 residues. Germline V gene sequence: CDR1 LGHNA, CDR2 YNFKEQ. The CDR3 loop reads CASSQVAPPNYGYTF. CDR3 coding DNA: TGTGCCAGCAGCCAAGTAGCGCCCCCAAACTATGGCTACACCTTC.

The genes are TRBV30 and TRBJ1-3; D not resolved. Trimming removed 0 bases from V and 0 bases from J, with 15 bases in between. This CDR3 comprises 17 residues. Germline V gives CDR1 GTSNPN, CDR2 SVGIG (reference sequence). The CDR3 nucleotides are TGTGCCTGGAGTGTAGGTCGGGAACGTTACTCTGGAAACACCATATATTTT. Its protein product is CAWSVGRERYSGNTIYF.

The CDR3 region has the DNA TGTGCCAGCAGCCCTCCCGGGGTCGACTATGGCTACACCTTC. Amino acid sequence: CASSPPGVDYGYTF. J is TRBJ1-2 and V is TRBV14; no clear D gene. The V and J ends lost 4 bases and 3 bases respectively, with 12 bases between them. Germline assignment: CDR1 SGHDN and CDR2 FVKESK. CDR3 length: 14 residues. The full variable domain, its missing parts supplied by reference TRBV14 and TRBJ1-2, is EAGVTQFPSHSVIEKGQTVTLRCDPISGHDNLYWYRRVMGKEIKFLLHFVKESKQDESGMPNNRFLAERTGGTYSTLKVQPAELEDSGVYFCASSPPGVDYGYTFGSGTRLTVV.